This TCR beta chain is drawn from a study of T-cell memory formation after mild COVID-19. Study summary: Among the donors, TCR clusters were largely specific to each donor.

About this clonotype itself: Its antigen is not known.

V lost 5 bases to trimming and J lost 5 bases; unmatched junction nucleotides: 9. Per the germline V gene, CDR1 is MNHEY and CDR2 is SVGAGI. CDR3 length equals 15 residues. TCRdb called the 5' RACE reads again in MiXCR, with one record for every CDR3 protein. The repertoire includes around 340,000 distinct CDR3 sequences, roughly 21% of them detected once, and around 12% sits in the top ten. Notes on the study in general: Day 15 to 85 contracting clones showed balanced CD4/CD8; day 15 to 37 expanders favored CD4+.

Material: PBMCs or a T cell subset sorted from them (not recorded which). The receptor comes from an adult woman who had mild COVID-19 (a few samples of this study predate the infection). Cell type and time point are not known. This rearrangement joins TRBV6-5 to TRBJ1-1; the match to TRBD1 covers 9 bases. This chain's CDR3 is CASSTTQGAKTEAFF. DNA for the CDR3: TGTGCCAGCAGTACCACACAGGGGGCTAAGACTGAAGCTTTCTTT.